Reported below is one T cell receptor beta chain. What it recognizes is unknown. A junction end diverges from the germline sequence, so it may reflect a read error. Measured with immunoSEQ multiplex PCR; TCRdb has only the in-frame clones, and not every one. The sample consists of about 78,000 clones, about nine tenths of them appearing once. The data stem from a study of T cell responses to AZD1222 COVID-19 vaccine. Regarding the study as a whole: Seropositivity was recorded at baseline in only six AZD1222 recipients. Within unmutated variant regions lay the reported targets of nearly half of spike-specific TCRs. Donors, mostly white British, included more females; clonal diversity was possibly underestimated. Regions 160-218 and 743-854 dominated among vaccine-associated CD4 TCRs spanning spike.

Per the germline V gene, CDR1 is ENHRY and CDR2 is SYGVKD. This CDR3 is 13 amino acids long. The clonotype was recovered from an adult in good health. This rearrangement joins TRBV10-3 to TRBJ2-1; D might be TRBD1 or TRBD2, each matching 5 bases. Here the sequenced sample was peripheral blood, taken on day 0 of AZD1222 vaccination. In nucleotides, the CDR3 is TGTGCCATCAGTGAGTCTCGGGACGGGTCGCCGGTCTTC. This encodes CAISESRDGSPVF.